The rows below give T cell receptor beta chains drawn from one sample of a study of response to subunit inactivated influenza vaccine. TCRdb recomputed calls from the RT-PCR reads with MiXCR, one row per CDR3 protein. The sample holds 700,000 to 800,000 distinct CDR3 sequences, roughly 20% seen once. The sample here was PBMCs from blood, taken more than 4 days after vaccination. The receptors originated from a man in his fifties who received an inactivated influenza vaccine. The CDR3 runs from the conserved cysteine through the conserved F or W.

J gene,V gene,CDR3 protein
TRBJ2-1,TRBV6-2/TRBV6-3,CASSSDRGRLRYNEQFF
TRBJ2-1,TRBV27,CSSSLLASGYSYNEQFF
TRBJ2-3,TRBV10-1,CASSEGLRGGTDTQYF
TRBJ2-5,TRBV24-1,CATRAEETQYF
TRBJ2-7,TRBV9,CASSVDSGTYEQYF
TRBJ1-5,TRBV6-5,CASSYRGGLPQHF
TRBJ1-1,TRBV20-1,CSAQDIRAQNTEAFF
TRBJ2-7,TRBV6-1,CASSEWGSYEQYF
TRBJ2-2,TRBV20-1,CSARVDRVITGELFF
TRBJ2-5,TRBV6-1,CASRGLAGGPRETQYF
TRBJ2-5,TRBV11-2,CASSLEPNGAGVLGFQETKYF
TRBJ2-7,TRBV20-1,CSAFIATGGVSYEQYF
TRBJ2-5,TRBV29-1,CSVRTSGFQETQYF
TRBJ1-1,TRBV7-6,CARKPVNTEAFF
TRBJ2-4,TRBV6-5,CASSYRAAAKNIQYF
TRBJ2-1,TRBV15,CATSRYNEQFF
TRBJ2-1,TRBV12-3/TRBV12-4,CASSPGQESYNEQFF
TRBJ2-7,TRBV6-5,CASSYSKSGREQYF
TRBJ2-7,TRBV20-1,CSASASGSYEQYF
TRBJ1-1,TRBV28,CASSEALGYTEAFF
TRBJ2-1,TRBV19,CATAGGYNEQFF
TRBJ1-6,TRBV12-3/TRBV12-4,CASSVSPNSPLHF
TRBJ2-7,TRBV4-3,CASSAKIDSEQYF
TRBJ1-4,TRBV18,CASSTPGLGNEKLFF
TRBJ2-1,TRBV28,CASRGTSGFNYNEQFF
TRBJ1-5,TRBV28,CASSNSGYQPQHF
TRBJ2-1,TRBV5-1,CASSLLAGTYNEQFF
TRBJ2-3,TRBV20-1,CSAAVFPDTQYF
TRBJ2-5,TRBV5-1,CASSSHDGGTQYF
TRBJ2-7,TRBV12-3/TRBV12-4,CASSRDRDFHEQYF
TRBJ2-3,TRBV29-1,CSVEEPPDSYSTDTQYF
TRBJ1-3,TRBV12-3/TRBV12-4,CASSQDTGNTIYF
TRBJ1-2,TRBV6-2/TRBV6-3,CASSLLRYTNYGYTF
TRBJ2-5,TRBV18,CASSPQWPEQETQYF
TRBJ2-1,TRBV5-1,CASSPRQADDEQFF
TRBJ2-5,TRBV12-3/TRBV12-4,CASSGSPKTQYF
TRBJ2-3,TRBV7-9,CASSLRGDTDTQYF
TRBJ2-1,TRBV7-9,CASSSNRGVYNEQFF
TRBJ2-1,TRBV29-1,CSVLAGGIYNEQFF
TRBJ1-5,TRBV20-1,CSARDQGRVYRNQPQHF
TRBJ2-3,TRBV20-1,CSARDLYKPDTQYF
TRBJ1-2,TRBV11-2,CASSLVSGAEYGYTF